This is a list of T cell receptor beta chains from one sample in a study of human T cells and chemical hapten exposure. In TCRdb, the RACE reads were re-called with MiXCR into one record per CDR3 protein. Of approximately 370,000 distinct CDR3 sequences in the sample, approximately 5% were seen once. The source material was whole blood, sampled in connection with sensitization to the hapten diphenylcyclopropenone (DPC). These receptors all stem from a woman aged 18 to 35 with alopecia areata. Some clones in this sample may be carry-over from other donors' samples. The CDR3 runs from the conserved cysteine through the conserved F or W. The D gene is left open where the match is weak. Clone sizes are given selectively: once, few, many, or a class where the clone is expanded.

j_call: TRBJ2-7; v_call: TRBV25-1; clone_size: many; d_call: NA; cdr3_aa: CASSSDLGYEQYF; cdr3_nt: TGTGCCAGCAGCTCAGACCTCGGGTACGAGCAGTACTTC
j_call: TRBJ2-2; v_call: TRBV4-3; clone_size: NA; d_call: NA; cdr3_aa: CASSQDSVPTGELFF; cdr3_nt: TGCGCCAGCAGCCAAGATAGCGTCCCGACCGGGGAGCTGTTTTTT
j_call: TRBJ1-2; v_call: TRBV6-2/TRBV6-3; clone_size: NA; d_call: TRBD1; cdr3_aa: CATGGTGQRGYGYTF; cdr3_nt: TGTGCCACCGGGGGGACAGGCCAAAGAGGCTATGGCTACACCTTC
j_call: TRBJ1-4; v_call: TRBV7-2; clone_size: many; d_call: NA; cdr3_aa: CASSLNGPGGEKLFF; cdr3_nt: TGTGCCAGCAGCCTTAACGGGCCCGGGGGTGAAAAACTGTTTTTT
j_call: TRBJ2-3; v_call: TRBV20-1; clone_size: few; d_call: NA; cdr3_aa: CSARALLQDTQYF; cdr3_nt: TGCAGTGCTAGAGCGCTGCTTCAGGATACGCAGTATTTT
j_call: TRBJ1-1; v_call: TRBV4-1; clone_size: many; d_call: NA; cdr3_aa: CASSQGAGVTEAFF; cdr3_nt: TGCGCCAGCAGCCAAGGCGCAGGGGTGACTGAAGCTTTCTTT
j_call: TRBJ2-3; v_call: TRBV5-4; clone_size: many; d_call: NA; cdr3_aa: CASSLGRVNTQYF; cdr3_nt: TGTGCCAGCAGCTTGGGCAGGGTAAATACGCAGTATTTT
j_call: TRBJ2-1; v_call: TRBV10-3; clone_size: few; d_call: TRBD1; cdr3_aa: CAISDRGTGVLYEQFF; cdr3_nt: TGTGCCATCAGTGACCGCGGGACAGGGGTTTTGTATGAGCAGTTCTTC
j_call: TRBJ2-3; v_call: TRBV6-5; clone_size: many; d_call: TRBD2; cdr3_aa: CASSYVSSGPSTDTQYF; cdr3_nt: TGTGCCAGCAGTTACGTGTCTAGCGGACCTAGCACAGATACGCAGTATTTT
j_call: TRBJ1-6; v_call: TRBV10-3; clone_size: many; d_call: NA; cdr3_aa: CAIRDIDSPLHF; cdr3_nt: TGTGCCATCAGGGATATCGATTCACCCCTCCACTTT
j_call: TRBJ1-5; v_call: TRBV3-1; clone_size: NA; d_call: NA; cdr3_aa: CASSRGSGGNQPQHF; cdr3_nt: TGTGCCAGCAGCAGAGGCTCAGGGGGCAATCAGCCCCAGCATTTT
j_call: TRBJ2-1; v_call: TRBV29-1; clone_size: many; d_call: TRBD2; cdr3_aa: CSVLREGYEQFF; cdr3_nt: TGCAGCGTTCTCAGGGAGGGTTATGAGCAGTTCTTC
j_call: TRBJ1-1; v_call: TRBV27; clone_size: few; d_call: NA; cdr3_aa: CASSQRTGRYFEAFF; cdr3_nt: TGTGCCAGCAGCCAACGAACAGGCCGATACTTTGAAGCTTTCTTT
j_call: TRBJ2-2; v_call: TRBV7-3; clone_size: NA; d_call: NA; cdr3_aa: CASSLTVAGELFF; cdr3_nt: TGTGCCAGCAGCTTAACTGTTGCCGGGGAGCTGTTTTTT
j_call: TRBJ1-2; v_call: TRBV12-3/TRBV12-4; clone_size: many; d_call: NA; cdr3_aa: CASSQDSYYGYTF; cdr3_nt: TGTGCCAGCAGCCAGGACAGTTACTATGGCTACACCTTC
j_call: TRBJ2-3; v_call: TRBV4-2; clone_size: many; d_call: TRBD2; cdr3_aa: CASSQESGGGAGADTQYF; cdr3_nt: TGTGCCAGCAGCCAAGAAAGCGGCGGGGGGGCCGGGGCAGATACGCAGTATTTT
j_call: TRBJ2-2; v_call: TRBV12-3/TRBV12-4; clone_size: many; d_call: NA; cdr3_aa: CASSSSTGELFF; cdr3_nt: TGTGCCAGCAGTTCCTCAACCGGGGAGCTGTTTTTT
j_call: TRBJ2-7; v_call: TRBV4-2; clone_size: NA; d_call: TRBD1; cdr3_aa: CASSNTPTGDPYEQYF; cdr3_nt: TGTGCCAGCAGCAATACCCCGACAGGGGACCCCTACGAGCAGTACTTC
j_call: TRBJ2-3; v_call: TRBV6-2/TRBV6-3; clone_size: NA; d_call: NA; cdr3_aa: CASNLGQLDTQYF; cdr3_nt: TGTGCCAGCAACCTAGGGCAGTTAGATACGCAGTATTTT
j_call: TRBJ2-5; v_call: TRBV7-2; clone_size: many; d_call: NA; cdr3_aa: CASSLGGTSRRETQYF; cdr3_nt: TGTGCCAGCAGCTTAGGCGGGACATCCAGAAGGGAGACCCAGTACTTC
j_call: TRBJ1-1; v_call: TRBV2; clone_size: many; d_call: NA; cdr3_aa: CASIRSSTELRAEAFF; cdr3_nt: TGTGCCAGCATAAGGTCCTCAACGGAGCTTCGCGCTGAAGCTTTCTTT
j_call: TRBJ2-7; v_call: TRBV4-3; clone_size: many; d_call: NA; cdr3_aa: CASSQDRTVAYEQYF; cdr3_nt: TGCGCCAGCAGCCAAGATCGGACAGTTGCCTACGAGCAGTACTTC
j_call: TRBJ2-1; v_call: TRBV10-3; clone_size: NA; d_call: TRBD1; cdr3_aa: CAISEFTGGNEQFF; cdr3_nt: TGTGCCATCAGTGAGTTTACAGGGGGCAATGAGCAGTTCTTC